The clone carrying this T cell receptor beta chain turned up a few times. Its antigen is not known. The use of a sample-barcoded 5' primer and a J-beta primer mix characterized a second PCR of roughly 6 to 11 cycles. Each cDNA molecule carried a tag from a template-switch adaptor that contained 12 random nucleotides. MiXCR, applied by TCRdb to the 5' RACE reads, yields one record per CDR3 protein. The data show just under 750,000 distinct CDR3 sequences, with approximately 22% seen just once and around a fifth held by the top ten. The germline V gene encodes CDR1 ENHRY and CDR2 SYGVKD. V was cut by 3 bases and J by 1 base, with 10 bases left in between. This CDR3 has 14 residues. Each donor gave ten milliliters of peripheral blood. This record belongs to a study of blood T cells in healthy people across ages. Regarding the study as a whole: Nothing was known about donor CMV status, and this possibly confounded expanded clonotype changes.

Sequenced sample: blood. The gene calls are TRBV10-3 and TRBJ2-7; possible D gene TRBD1, 5 bases. This sequence originates from a man in his sixties or seventies in good health. CDR3 nucleotide sequence: TGTGCCATCAGTGATCGGCAGGGTTCCTACGAGCAGTACGTC. It is translated as CAISDRQGSYEQYV.